The entry that follows covers one T cell receptor (beta chain) sequence. Its antigen is currently unknown. These data are taken from a study of cytomegalovirus exposure and HLA in healthy donors. Overall study findings and caveats: According to reports, the classifier identified cytomegalovirus status with high specificity and sensitivity. Confirmation in vitro established that a few CMV-associated chains were specific for CMV antigens.

With 6 bases removed from V and 6 bases from J, the gap between germline ends came to 20 bases. The germline gives CDR1 MNHNS, CDR2 SASEGT. The CDR3 consists of 15 residues. Some clones are missing from TCRdb's copy, which holds only in-frame ones; the method was immunoSEQ multiplex PCR. The data contain 150,000 to 250,000 clones, around 80% of them singletons. The rearrangement uses TRBV6-1 and TRBJ1-2; the D gene is possibly TRBD1 (6 bases). What was sequenced was PBMCs. This TCR came from a woman in her thirties in good health and CMV-seronegative. The CDR3 sequence: CASSSGTTESNGYTF. The CDR3 nucleotides read TGTGCCAGCAGCTCCGGGACAACGGAAAGTAATGGCTACACCTTC.